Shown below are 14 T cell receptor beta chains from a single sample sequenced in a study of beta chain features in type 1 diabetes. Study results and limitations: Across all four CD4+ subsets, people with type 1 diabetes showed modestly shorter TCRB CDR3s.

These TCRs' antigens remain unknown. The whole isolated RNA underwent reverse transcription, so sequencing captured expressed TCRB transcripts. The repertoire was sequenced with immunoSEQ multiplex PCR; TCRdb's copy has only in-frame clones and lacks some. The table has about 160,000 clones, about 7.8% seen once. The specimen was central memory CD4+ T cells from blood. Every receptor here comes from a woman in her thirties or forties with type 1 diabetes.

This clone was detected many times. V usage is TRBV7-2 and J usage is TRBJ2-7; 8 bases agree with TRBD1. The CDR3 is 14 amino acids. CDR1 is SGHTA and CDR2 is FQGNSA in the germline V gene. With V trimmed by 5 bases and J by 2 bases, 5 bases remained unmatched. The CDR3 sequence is CASSPQGAAYEQYF. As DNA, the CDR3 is TGTGCCAGCAGCCCCCAGGGGGCTGCCTACGAGCAGTACTTC.

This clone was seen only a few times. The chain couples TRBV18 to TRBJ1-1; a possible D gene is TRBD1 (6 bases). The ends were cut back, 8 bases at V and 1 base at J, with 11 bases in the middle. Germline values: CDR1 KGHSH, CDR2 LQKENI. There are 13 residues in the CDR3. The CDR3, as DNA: TGTGCCAGCACCCAACAGGGGAACACTGAAGCTTTCTTT. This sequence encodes CASTQQGNTEAFF.

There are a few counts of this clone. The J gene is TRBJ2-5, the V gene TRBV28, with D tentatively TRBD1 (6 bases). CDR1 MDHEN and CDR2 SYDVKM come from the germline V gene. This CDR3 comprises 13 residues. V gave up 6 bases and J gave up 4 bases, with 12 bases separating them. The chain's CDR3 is CASSRTGRETQYF. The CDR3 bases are TGTGCCAGCAGCAGAACAGGGAGAGAGACCCAGTACTTC. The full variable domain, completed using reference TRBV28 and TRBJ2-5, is DVKVTQSSRYLVKRTGEKVFLECVQDMDHENMFWYRQDPGLGLRLIYFSYDVKMKEKGDIPEGYSVSREKKERFSLILESASTNQTSMYLCASSRTGRETQYFGPGTRLLVL.

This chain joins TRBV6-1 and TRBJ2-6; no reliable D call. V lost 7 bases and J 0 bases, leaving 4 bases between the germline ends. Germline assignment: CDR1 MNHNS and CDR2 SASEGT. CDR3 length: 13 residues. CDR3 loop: CASTVSGANVLTF. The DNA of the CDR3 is TGTGCCAGCACGGTCTCTGGGGCCAACGTCCTGACTTTC.

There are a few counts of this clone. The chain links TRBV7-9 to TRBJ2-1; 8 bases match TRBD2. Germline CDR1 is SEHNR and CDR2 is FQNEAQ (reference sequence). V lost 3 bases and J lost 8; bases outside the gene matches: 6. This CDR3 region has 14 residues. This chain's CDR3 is CASSFGSGTDEQFF. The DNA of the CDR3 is TGTGCCAGCAGCTTTGGTAGCGGGACGGATGAGCAGTTCTTC.

CDR3 nucleotide sequence: TGTGCCTGGAGTGTACCAGGGGTTCGTATCTACGAGCAGTACTTC. Translation: CAWSVPGVRIYEQYF. The chain couples TRBV30 to TRBJ2-7, with a possible D match to TRBD1 (6 bases). The CDR3 covers 15 residues. Germline CDR1 GTSNPN, CDR2 SVGIG (reference sequence). Trimming removed 0 bases at V and 3 bases at J, with 15 bases between.

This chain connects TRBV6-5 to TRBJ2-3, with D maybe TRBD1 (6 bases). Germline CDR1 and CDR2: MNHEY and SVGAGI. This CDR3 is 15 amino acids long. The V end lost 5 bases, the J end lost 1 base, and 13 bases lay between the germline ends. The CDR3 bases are TGTGCCAGCAGTCACAGGGAGAGGGGCACAGATACGCAGTATTTT. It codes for CASSHRERGTDTQYF.

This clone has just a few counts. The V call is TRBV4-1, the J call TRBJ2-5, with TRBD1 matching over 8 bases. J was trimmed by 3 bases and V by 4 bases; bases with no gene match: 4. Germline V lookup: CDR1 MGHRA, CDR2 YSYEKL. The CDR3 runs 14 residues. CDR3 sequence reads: CASSREDREETQYF. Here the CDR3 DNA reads TGCGCCAGCAGCCGGGAGGACAGGGAAGAGACCCAGTACTTC.

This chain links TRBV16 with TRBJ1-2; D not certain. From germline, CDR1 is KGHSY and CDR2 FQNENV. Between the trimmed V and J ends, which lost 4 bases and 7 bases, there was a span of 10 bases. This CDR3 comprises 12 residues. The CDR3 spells CASSPRETGYTF. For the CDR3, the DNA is TGTGCCAGCAGCCCCCGGGAGACTGGCTACACCTTC.

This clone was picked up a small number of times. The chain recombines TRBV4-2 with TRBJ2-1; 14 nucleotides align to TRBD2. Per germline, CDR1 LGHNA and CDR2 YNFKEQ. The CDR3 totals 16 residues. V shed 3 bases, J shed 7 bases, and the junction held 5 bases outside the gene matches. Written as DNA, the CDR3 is TGTGCCAGCAGCCACCCGACTAGCGGGGGGGCAAATGAGCAGTTCTTC. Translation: CASSHPTSGGANEQFF.

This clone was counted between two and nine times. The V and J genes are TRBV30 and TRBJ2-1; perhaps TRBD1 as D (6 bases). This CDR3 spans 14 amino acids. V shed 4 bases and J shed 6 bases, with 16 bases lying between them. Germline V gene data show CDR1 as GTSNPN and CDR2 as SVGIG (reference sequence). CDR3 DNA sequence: TGTGCCTGGAATGAGGGGGTAGGGGCCAATGAGCAGTTCTTC. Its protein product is CAWNEGVGANEQFF.

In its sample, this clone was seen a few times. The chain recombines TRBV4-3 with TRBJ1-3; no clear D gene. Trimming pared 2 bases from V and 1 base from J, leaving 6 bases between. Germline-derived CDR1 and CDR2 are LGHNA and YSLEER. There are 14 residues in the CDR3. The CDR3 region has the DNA TGCGCCAGCAGCCAACACTCATCTGGAAACACCATATATTTT. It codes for CASSQHSSGNTIYF.

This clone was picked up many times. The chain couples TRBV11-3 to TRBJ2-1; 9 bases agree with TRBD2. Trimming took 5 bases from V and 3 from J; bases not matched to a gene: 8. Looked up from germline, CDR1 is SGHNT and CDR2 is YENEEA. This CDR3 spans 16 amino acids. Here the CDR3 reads CASSRGASGIYNEQFF. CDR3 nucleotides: TGTGCCAGCAGCCGGGGGGCTAGCGGGATCTACAATGAGCAGTTCTTC.

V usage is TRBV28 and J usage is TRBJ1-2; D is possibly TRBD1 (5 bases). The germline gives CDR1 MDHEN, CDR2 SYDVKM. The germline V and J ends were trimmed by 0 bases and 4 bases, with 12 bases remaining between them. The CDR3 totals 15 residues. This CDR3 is CASSLWRQGSYGYTF. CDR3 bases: TGTGCCAGCAGTTTATGGCGGCAGGGTAGCTATGGCTACACCTTC.